The 15 T cell receptor beta chains listed next were all sequenced from one sample in a study of blood T cell repertoires in COVID-19. Some clones are missing from TCRdb's copy, which holds only in-frame ones; the method was immunoSEQ multiplex PCR. The table records a few hundred thousand clones, 85% of them present only once. The sample was PBMCs or T cells enriched from blood (not recorded which). The receptors originated from a woman aged 45-59 years who had been exposed to COVID-19.

The genes are TRBV18 and TRBJ2-2; TRBD1 is a possible D gene (6 bases). Germline V CDR1 and CDR2: KGHSH, LQKENI. There are 15 residues in the CDR3. V lost 3 bases and J lost 5, with 13 bases in between. CDR3 region: CASSPNRDWTGELFF. CDR3 coding DNA: TGTGCCAGCTCACCGAACAGGGATTGGACCGGGGAGCTGTTTTTT.

The chain uses TRBV6-5 and TRBJ2-1; a possible D gene is TRBD1 (6 bases). V lost 9 bases, J lost 3 bases, and 15 bases lay in between. CDR1 and CDR2 (germline): MNHEY, SVGAGI. This CDR3 spans 14 amino acids. The CDR3 here is CASWTVGVYNEQFF. In DNA, the CDR3 is TGTGCCAGTTGGACAGTCGGGGTCTACAATGAGCAGTTCTTC.

The V call is TRBV6-6, the J call TRBJ1-5; 8 nucleotides align to TRBD1. V lost 6 bases and J lost 7; bases outside the gene matches: 8. This CDR3 is 14 amino acids long. Germline loops: CDR1 MNHNY, CDR2 SVGAGI (reference sequence). The CDR3 protein is CASSTGGGSQPQHF. The CDR3 region has the DNA TGTGCCAGCAGCACAGGGGGAGGCAGCCAGCCCCAGCATTTT.

The chain couples TRBV13 to TRBJ1-1; possibly TRBD1 for D (5 bases). Trimming shortened V by 5 bases and J by 4 bases, and 20 bases separated the two germline ends. The germline V gene encodes CDR1 PRHDT and CDR2 FYEKMQ (reference sequence). The CDR3 runs 16 residues. The CDR3 reads CASSPDGGGYGTEAFF. The CDR3 DNA is TGTGCCAGCAGCCCCGACGGGGGGGGGTACGGCACTGAAGCTTTCTTT.

The V gene is TRBV5-6, the J gene TRBJ1-1; 7 bases map to TRBD1. This CDR3 is 13 amino acids long. The ends lost 4 bases at V and 8 bases at J; junction bases unmatched: 8. Germline assignment: CDR1 SGHDT and CDR2 YYEEEE. CDR3 DNA: TGTGCCAGCAGCCCACAGGGGTCCTGGGAAGCTTTCTTT. Its protein is CASSPQGSWEAFF. Complete variable domain (other parts from reference TRBV5-6 and TRBJ1-1): DAGVTQSPTHLIKTRGQQVTLRCSPKSGHDTVSWYQQALGQGPQFIFQYYEEEERQRGNFPDRFSGHQFPNYSSELNVNALLLGDSALYLCASSPQGSWEAFFGQGTRLTVV.

The gene calls are TRBV19 and TRBJ2-5; 7 nucleotides match TRBD2. The CDR3 has 17 amino acids. V gave up 3 bases and J gave up 1 base; unmatched junction bases: 11. Germline V gene data show CDR1 as LNHDA and CDR2 as SQIVND (reference sequence). CDR3 DNA: TGTGCCAGTAGTATCGGCCTTAGCGGGTTCTTCCAAGAGACCCAGTACTTC. Translation: CASSIGLSGFFQETQYF.

The chain couples TRBV27 to TRBJ2-7; TRBD1 is a possible D gene (5 bases). The germline gives CDR1 MNHEY, CDR2 SMNVEV (reference sequence). The CDR3 is 14 amino acids. Trimming removed 8 bases at V and 3 bases at J, with 17 bases between. CDR3 sequence (DNA): TGTGCCAGCCGAATATCACAGGTTTACTACGAGCAGTACTTC. Protein sequence: CASRISQVYYEQYF.

The rearrangement links TRBV29-1 to TRBJ1-2; D unclear. The CDR3 has 12 residues. V lost 0 bases, J lost 7 bases, and 9 bases lay in between. Germline V CDR1 and CDR2: SQVTM, ANQGSEA. The CDR3 is CSVEEITGGYTF. The CDR3, as DNA: TGCAGCGTTGAAGAAATAACGGGTGGCTACACCTTC.

The rearrangement joins TRBV28 to TRBJ2-4, with D possibly TRBD2 on 5 matching bases. Germline V CDR1 and CDR2: MDHEN, SYDVKM. The CDR3 consists of 13 residues. Trimming cost V 8 bases and J 6 bases, with 14 bases left between them. In nucleotides, the CDR3 is TGTGCCAGCGCCCCCATCCGGGGAAACATTCAGTACTTC. Its protein is CASAPIRGNIQYF.

This chain joins TRBV30 and TRBJ2-2; D possibly corresponds to TRBD2 (6 bases). Germline CDR1 and CDR2: GTSNPN and SVGIG (reference sequence). Trimming removed 2 bases at V and 1 base at J, with 14 bases between. This CDR3 has 16 amino acids. Here the CDR3 DNA reads TGTGCCTGGAGTTTCTTCTCAGCGGGGAACACCGGGGAGCTGTTTTTT. Its protein is CAWSFFSAGNTGELFF. Filled out from reference TRBV30 and TRBJ2-2, the complete variable domain reads SQTIHQWPATLVQPVGSPLSLECTVEGTSNPNLYWYRQAAGRGLQLLFYSVGIGQISSEVPQNLSASRPQDRQFILSSKKLLLSDSGFYLCAWSFFSAGNTGELFFGEGSRLTVL.

DNA for the CDR3: TGTGCCATCAGTGAGAGAACAGGGGGCCCAGATACGCAGTATTTT. Amino acids: CAISERTGGPDTQYF. The rearrangement uses TRBV10-3 and TRBJ2-3; TRBD1 agrees at 9 bases. In germline, CDR1 is ENHRY, CDR2 SYGVKD. After removal of 2 bases from V and 4 bases from J, the junction contained 4 bases not matched to a gene. CDR3 length equals 15 residues.

This clone was detected a few times. J is TRBJ1-1 and V is TRBV3-1 (or the pseudogene TRBV3-2), with D hard to call. The CDR3 spans 16 residues. V was trimmed by 3 bases and J by 1 base, leaving 15 bases between them. Germline V CDR1 and CDR2: LGHDT, YNNKEL (reference sequence). The CDR3 is CASSQNRSNPNTEAFF. CDR3 in DNA: TGTGCCAGCAGCCAGAATAGGAGCAATCCGAACACTGAAGCTTTCTTT.

This chain joins TRBV5-6 and TRBJ1-6; a possible D gene is TRBD1 (6 bases). Trimming shortened V by 1 base and J by 7 bases, and 12 bases separated the two germline ends. The CDR3 totals 15 residues. Germline CDR1 SGHDT, CDR2 YYEEEE. The CDR3 DNA reads TGTGCCAGCAGCTTGTTCGGGGGGGCAAATTCACCCCTCCACTTT. Its protein is CASSLFGGANSPLHF.

This chain uses TRBV7-3 with TRBJ2-2; D may be TRBD1 (6 bases). Germline V gene lookup returns CDR1 SGHTA and CDR2 FQGTGA. V dropped 4 bases and J dropped 4 bases, with 7 bases sitting between them. The CDR3 contains 13 residues. CDR3 DNA sequence: TGTGCCAGCAGCTCAGGGGCCACCGGGGAGCTGTTTTTT. This encodes CASSSGATGELFF. The full variable domain, completed using reference TRBV7-3 and TRBJ2-2, is GAGVSQTPSNKVTEKGKYVELRCDPISGHTALYWYRQSLGQGPEFLIYFQGTGAADDSGLPNDRFFAVRPEGSVSTLKIQRTERGDSAVYLCASSSGATGELFFGEGSRLTVL.

The chain carries TRBV10-3 and TRBJ2-7, with TRBD2 identical over 11 bases. This CDR3 is 15 amino acids long. Trimming at V came to 7 bases and at J to 1 base, leaving 6 bases not matched to a gene. Germline V gives CDR1 ENHRY, CDR2 SYGVKD. CDR3: CAITGGTSGSYEQYF. CDR3 coding DNA: TGTGCCATCACAGGGGGGACTAGCGGATCCTACGAGCAGTACTTC.